This T cell receptor beta chain was identified in a study of graft-versus-host responses after intestinal transplantation. The CDR3 has 15 residues. V shed 0 bases, J shed 4 bases, and the junction held 3 bases outside the gene matches. Germline-derived CDR1 and CDR2 are MNHEY and SVGAGI. A few counts support this clone. Its matching antigen is unknown. The protocol was immunoSEQ multiplex PCR, while the TCRdb copy is restricted to in-frame clones and leaves out a portion. Here the sample spans about 97,000 clones, 91% being singletons. This chain connects TRBV6-5 to TRBJ1-2, with 9 bases that match TRBD1. Sequenced here: unstimulated CD4+ T cells sorted from spleen or lymph node cells, sampled before transplant. The sequence was collected from a human donor who was the organ donor for an intestinal transplant. The CDR3 sequence: CASSYSGDRVYGYTF. DNA of the CDR3: TGTGCCAGCAGTTACTCGGGGGACAGGGTCTATGGCTACACCTTC.